This T cell receptor beta chain was sequenced in a study of cytomegalovirus exposure and HLA in healthy donors. Regarding the study as a whole: A later analysis revealed that TCR association rates differed between HLA loci, peaking at DRB1 and bottoming out at HLA-C. Later analysis suggested most CMV-associated TCR beta chains were HLA-restricted.

13 Jbeta primers and 60 Vbeta primers were used for the PCR. Only in-frame clones appear in the TCRdb table, and some are missing; sequencing was by immunoSEQ multiplex PCR. The table shows some 99,000 clones, with about 76% occurring only once. This clone came up a few times. The antigen remains undetermined. The clonotype comes from a woman aged 25 to 39 in good health and CMV-seronegative. The sequencing input was PBMCs.

CDR3 residues: CASRRQFDGGELFF. In DNA form, the CDR3 reads TGTGCCAGCAGGCGGCAGTTTGATGGCGGGGAGCTGTTTTTT. The chain links TRBV6-5 to TRBJ2-2; D remains unclear. Trimming stripped 6 bases from V and 7 bases from J, with 15 bases between. The CDR3 has 14 residues. The germline V gene has CDR1 MNHEY and CDR2 SVGAGI.